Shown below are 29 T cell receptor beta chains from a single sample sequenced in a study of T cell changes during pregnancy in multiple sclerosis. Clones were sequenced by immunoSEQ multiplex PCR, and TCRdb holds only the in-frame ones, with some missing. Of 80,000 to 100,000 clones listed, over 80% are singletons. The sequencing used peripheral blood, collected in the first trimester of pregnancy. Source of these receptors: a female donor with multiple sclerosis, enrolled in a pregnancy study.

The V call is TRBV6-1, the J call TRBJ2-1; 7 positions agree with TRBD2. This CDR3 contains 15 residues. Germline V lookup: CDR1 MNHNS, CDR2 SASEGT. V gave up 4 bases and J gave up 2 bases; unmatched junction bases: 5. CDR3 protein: CASSALAVPYNEQFF. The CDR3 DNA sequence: TGTGCCAGCAGTGCTCTAGCGGTACCCTACAATGAGCAGTTCTTC.

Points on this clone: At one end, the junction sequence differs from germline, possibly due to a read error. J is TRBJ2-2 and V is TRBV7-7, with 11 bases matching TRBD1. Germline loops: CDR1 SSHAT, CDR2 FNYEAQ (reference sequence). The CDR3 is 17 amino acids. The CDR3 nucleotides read TGTGCTAGCAGCTTAGTGAAGGTCGGACAGGGGGCCCGGGAGCTGTTTTTT. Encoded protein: CASSLVKVGQGARELFF.

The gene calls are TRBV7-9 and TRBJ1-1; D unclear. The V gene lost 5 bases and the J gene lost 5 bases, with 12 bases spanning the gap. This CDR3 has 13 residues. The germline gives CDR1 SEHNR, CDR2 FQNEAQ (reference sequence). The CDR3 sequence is CASSLASRTEAFF. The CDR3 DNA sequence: TGTGCCAGCAGCCTTGCCAGCAGGACTGAAGCTTTCTTT.

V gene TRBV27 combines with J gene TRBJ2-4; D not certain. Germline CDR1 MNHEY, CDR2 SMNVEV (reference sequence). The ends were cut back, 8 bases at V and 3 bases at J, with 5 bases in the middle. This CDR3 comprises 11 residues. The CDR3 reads CASPGKNIQYF. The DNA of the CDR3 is TGTGCCAGCCCGGGCAAAAACATTCAGTACTTC.

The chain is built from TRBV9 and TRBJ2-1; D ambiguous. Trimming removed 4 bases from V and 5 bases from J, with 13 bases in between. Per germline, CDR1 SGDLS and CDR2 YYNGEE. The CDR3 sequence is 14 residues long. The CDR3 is CASSSATVDNEQFF. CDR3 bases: TGTGCCAGCAGCTCCGCGACTGTCGACAATGAGCAGTTCTTC.

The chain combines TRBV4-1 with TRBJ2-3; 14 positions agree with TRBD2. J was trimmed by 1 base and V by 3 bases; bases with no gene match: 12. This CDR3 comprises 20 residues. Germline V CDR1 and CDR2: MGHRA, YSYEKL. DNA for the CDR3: TGCGCCAGCAGCCACCCCAGGGGACTAGCGGGAGCCCGAGGCACAGATACGCAGTATTTT. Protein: CASSHPRGLAGARGTDTQYF.

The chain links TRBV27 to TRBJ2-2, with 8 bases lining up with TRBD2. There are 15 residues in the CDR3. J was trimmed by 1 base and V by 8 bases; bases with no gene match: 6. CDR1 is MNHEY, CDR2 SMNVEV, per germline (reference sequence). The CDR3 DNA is TGTGCCAGCGGGCATAGCGGGGTGAACACCGGGGAGCTGTTTTTT. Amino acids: CASGHSGVNTGELFF.

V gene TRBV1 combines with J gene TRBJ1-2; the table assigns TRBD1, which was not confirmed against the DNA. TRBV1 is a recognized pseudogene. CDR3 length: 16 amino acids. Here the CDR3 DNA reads TGCACCAGTCCGGTCTCGATCCCCCTGCAGGACTATGGCTACACCTTC. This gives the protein CTSPVSIPLQDYGYTF.

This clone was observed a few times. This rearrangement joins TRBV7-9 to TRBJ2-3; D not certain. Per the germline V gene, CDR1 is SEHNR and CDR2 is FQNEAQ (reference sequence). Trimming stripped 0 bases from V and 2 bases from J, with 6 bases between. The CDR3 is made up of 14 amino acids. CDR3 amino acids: CASSLAGSTDTQYF. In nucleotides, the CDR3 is TGTGCCAGCAGCTTAGCGGGCTCCACAGATACGCAGTATTTT.

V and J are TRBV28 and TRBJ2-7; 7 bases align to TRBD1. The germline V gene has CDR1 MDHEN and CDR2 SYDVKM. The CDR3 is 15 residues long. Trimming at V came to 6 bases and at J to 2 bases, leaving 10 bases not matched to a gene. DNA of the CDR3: TGTGCCAGCAGCCCCCTCGGACAGGCCGCCTACGAGCAGTACTTC. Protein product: CASSPLGQAAYEQYF.

The CDR3 is CASSPTDRDGYTF. The CDR3, as DNA: TGTGCCAGCAGCCCAACCGACAGGGACGGCTACACCTTC. The V call is TRBV7-9, the J call TRBJ1-2; 7 bases map to TRBD1. Trimming cost V 5 bases and J 8 bases; bases outside gene matches: 8. Per germline, CDR1 SEHNR and CDR2 FQNEAQ (reference sequence). This CDR3 has 13 residues. The variable domain in full, completed from reference TRBV7-9 and TRBJ1-2, reads DTGVSQNPRHKITKRGQNVTFRCDPISEHNRLYWYRQTLGQGPEFLTYFQNEAQLEKSRLLSDRFSAERPKGSFSTLEIQRTEQGDSAMYLCASSPTDRDGYTFGSGTRLTVV.

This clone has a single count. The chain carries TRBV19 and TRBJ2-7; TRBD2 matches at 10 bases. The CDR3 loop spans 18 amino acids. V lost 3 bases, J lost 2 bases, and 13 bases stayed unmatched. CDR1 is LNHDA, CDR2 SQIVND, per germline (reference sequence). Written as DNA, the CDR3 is TGTGCCAGTAGTATGGGGGTAGCGGGAGGTTCTACCGCCTACGAGCAGTACTTC. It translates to CASSMGVAGGSTAYEQYF.

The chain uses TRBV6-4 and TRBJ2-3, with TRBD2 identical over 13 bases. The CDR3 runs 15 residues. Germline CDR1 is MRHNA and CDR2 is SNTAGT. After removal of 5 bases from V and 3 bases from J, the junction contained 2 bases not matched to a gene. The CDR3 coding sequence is TGTGCCAGCAGTCTACTAGCGGGAGGGACAGATACGCAGTATTTT. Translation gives CASSLLAGGTDTQYF.

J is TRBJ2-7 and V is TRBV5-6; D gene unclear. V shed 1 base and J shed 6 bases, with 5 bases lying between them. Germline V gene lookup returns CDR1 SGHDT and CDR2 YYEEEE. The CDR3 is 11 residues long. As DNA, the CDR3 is TGTGCCAGCAGCTTGACGGTCGAGCAGTACTTC. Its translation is CASSLTVEQYF.

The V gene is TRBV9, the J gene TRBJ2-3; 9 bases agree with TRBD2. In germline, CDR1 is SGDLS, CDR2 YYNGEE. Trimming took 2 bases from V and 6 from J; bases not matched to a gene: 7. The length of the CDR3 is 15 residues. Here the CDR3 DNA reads TGTGCCAGCAGCGTGGGAGCGGGAGGTGCCGATACGCAGTATTTT. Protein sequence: CASSVGAGGADTQYF.

The CDR3 DNA is TGTGCCAGCAGTATTCAGGCGTCGAGAGAGACCCAGTACTTC. Protein product: CASSIQASRETQYF. The genes are TRBV11-2 and TRBJ2-5; D is unresolved. CDR1 and CDR2 from the germline V gene are SGHAT and FQNNGV. Trimming shortened V by 6 bases and J by 4 bases, and 15 bases separated the two germline ends. CDR3 length equals 14 residues.

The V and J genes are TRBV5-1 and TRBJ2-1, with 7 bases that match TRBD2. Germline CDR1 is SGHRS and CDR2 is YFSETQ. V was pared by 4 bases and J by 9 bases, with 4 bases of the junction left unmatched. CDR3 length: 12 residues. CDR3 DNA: TGCGCCAGCAGCCTATCTAGCGGTGAGCAGTTCTTC. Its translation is CASSLSSGEQFF.

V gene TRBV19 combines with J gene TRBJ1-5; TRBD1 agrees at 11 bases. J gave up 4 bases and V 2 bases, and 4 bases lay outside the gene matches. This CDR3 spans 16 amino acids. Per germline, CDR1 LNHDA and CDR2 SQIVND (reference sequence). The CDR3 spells CASSILDRGLNQPQHF. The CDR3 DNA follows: TGTGCCAGTAGTATACTGGACAGGGGGCTTAATCAGCCCCAGCATTTT.

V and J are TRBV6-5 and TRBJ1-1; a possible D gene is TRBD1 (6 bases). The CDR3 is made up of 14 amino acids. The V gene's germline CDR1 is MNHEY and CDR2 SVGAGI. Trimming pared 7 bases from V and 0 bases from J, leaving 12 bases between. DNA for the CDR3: TGTGCCAGCATAGGGGGGGGGATGAACACTGAAGCTTTCTTT. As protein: CASIGGGMNTEAFF.

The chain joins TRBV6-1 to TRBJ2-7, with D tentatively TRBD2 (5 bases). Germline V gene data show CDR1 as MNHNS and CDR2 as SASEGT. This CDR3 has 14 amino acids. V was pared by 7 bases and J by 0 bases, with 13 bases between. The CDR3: CASKSPGNSYEQYF. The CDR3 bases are TGTGCCAGCAAGTCCCCCGGGAACTCCTACGAGCAGTACTTC.

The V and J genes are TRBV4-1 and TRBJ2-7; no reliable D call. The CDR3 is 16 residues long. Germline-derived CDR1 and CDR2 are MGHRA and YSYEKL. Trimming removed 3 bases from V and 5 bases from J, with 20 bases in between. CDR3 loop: CASSQINLVSSDEQYF. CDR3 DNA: TGCGCCAGCAGCCAGATTAACTTAGTATCCAGCGACGAGCAGTACTTC.

CDR3 nucleotides: TGTGCCAGCAGAAAACAGGGGGAGGGCAATCAGCCCCAGCATTTT. As protein: CASRKQGEGNQPQHF. V usage is TRBV5-6 and J usage is TRBJ1-5; 8 positions agree with TRBD1. Germline CDR1 and CDR2: SGHDT and YYEEEE. The CDR3 consists of 15 residues. V lost 5 bases to trimming and J lost 2 bases; unmatched junction nucleotides: 6.

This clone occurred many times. The CDR3 protein is CASSQEEQETGELFF. DNA for the CDR3: TGTGCCAGCAGCCAAGAGGAGCAAGAAACCGGGGAGCTGTTTTTT. The V gene is TRBV4-2, the J gene TRBJ2-2; unclear D gene. The V end lost 0 bases, the J end lost 5 bases, and 10 bases lay between the germline ends. Germline CDR1 reads LGHNA; CDR2 reads YNFKEQ. The CDR3 is made up of 15 amino acids.

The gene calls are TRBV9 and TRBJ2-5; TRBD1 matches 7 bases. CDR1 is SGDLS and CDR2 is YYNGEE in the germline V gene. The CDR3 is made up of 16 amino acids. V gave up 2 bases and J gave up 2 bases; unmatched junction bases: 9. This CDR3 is CASSVWTGSIQETQYF. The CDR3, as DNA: TGTGCCAGCAGCGTTTGGACAGGATCAATACAAGAGACCCAGTACTTC.

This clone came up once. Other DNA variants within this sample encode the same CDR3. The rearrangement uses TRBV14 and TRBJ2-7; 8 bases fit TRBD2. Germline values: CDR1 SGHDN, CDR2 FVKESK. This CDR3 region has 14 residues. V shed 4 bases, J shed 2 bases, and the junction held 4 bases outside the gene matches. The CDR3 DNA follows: TGTGCCAGCAGCCTGCCGGGACTAGCCTACGAGCAGTACTTC. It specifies CASSLPGLAYEQYF.

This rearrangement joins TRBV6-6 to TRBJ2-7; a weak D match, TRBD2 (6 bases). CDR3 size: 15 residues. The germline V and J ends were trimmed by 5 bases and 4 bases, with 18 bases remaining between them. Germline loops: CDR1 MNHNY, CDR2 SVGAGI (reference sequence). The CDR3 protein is CASSPGRGMAYEQYF. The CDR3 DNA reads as TGTGCCAGCAGTCCCGGGAGAGGTATGGCTTACGAGCAGTACTTC.

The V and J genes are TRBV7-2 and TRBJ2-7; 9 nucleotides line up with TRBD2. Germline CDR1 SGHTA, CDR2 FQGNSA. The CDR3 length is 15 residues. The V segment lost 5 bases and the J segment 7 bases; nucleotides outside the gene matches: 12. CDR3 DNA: TGTGCCAGCAGCCGCCCATTAGCGGGAGTGAGTGAGCAGTACTTC. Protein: CASSRPLAGVSEQYF.

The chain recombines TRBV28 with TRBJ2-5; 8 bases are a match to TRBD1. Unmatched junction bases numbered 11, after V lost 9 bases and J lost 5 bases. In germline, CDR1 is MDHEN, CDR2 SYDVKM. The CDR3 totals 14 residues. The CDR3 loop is CASLSGTGKETQYF. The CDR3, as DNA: TGTGCCAGTCTTTCCGGGACAGGAAAGGAGACCCAGTACTTC.

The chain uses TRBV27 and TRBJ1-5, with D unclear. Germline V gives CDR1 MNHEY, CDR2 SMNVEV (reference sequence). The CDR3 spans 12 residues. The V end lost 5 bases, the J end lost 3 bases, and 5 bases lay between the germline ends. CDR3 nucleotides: TGTGCCAGCAGTCCGTACAATCAGCCCCAGCATTTT. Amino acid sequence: CASSPYNQPQHF.